This T cell receptor beta chain was documented in a study of tissue T cells after allogeneic stem cell transplantation. V was cut by 6 bases and J by 3 bases, with 15 bases left in between. Germline loops: CDR1 MNHEY, CDR2 SVGAGI. The CDR3 is 15 residues long. Only in-frame clones appear in the TCRdb table, and some are missing; sequencing was by immunoSEQ multiplex PCR. The table has some 970 clones, 80% to 95% seen once. J is TRBJ1-5 and V is TRBV6-5; the D gene is possibly TRBD1 (5 bases). This sequence originates from a male patient at least 60 years old with steroid-refractory graft-versus-host disease after an allogeneic stem cell transplant. Some T cells may be supplied by the graft donor. Material: spleen tissue, obtained at autopsy. CDR3 in amino acids: CASRARGYFNQPQHF. The CDR3 DNA reads TGTGCCAGCAGAGCTCGGGGGTACTTCAATCAGCCCCAGCATTTT.